The 30 T cell receptor beta chains below all came from one sample that was sequenced in a study of PD-1 blockade in classical Hodgkin lymphoma. Profiled with immunoSEQ multiplex PCR; TCRdb holds only in-frame clones, not every one. The table includes under 65,000 clones, more than 80% detected once. Each patient's relapse followed autologous stem cell transplantation, and brentuximab vedotin exposure varied. The source was peripheral blood mononuclear cells (PBMCs), collected at baseline. The receptors were gathered from a human donor with classical Hodgkin lymphoma.

The CDR3 DNA sequence: TGTGCAAACCTCGCCCAACAGGTGGAAGATGGCTACACCTTC. This encodes CANLAQQVEDGYTF. This rearrangement joins TRBV12-2 to TRBJ1-2; the DNA was not compared with TRBD1, the D call given in the table. TRBV12-2 is a pseudogene segment. The CDR3 totals 14 residues.

The chain employs TRBV5-6 and TRBJ2-7, with D possibly TRBD2 on 5 matching bases. The CDR3 length is 14 residues. V was clipped by 5 bases and J by 1 base, with 13 bases between them. Per the germline V gene, CDR1 is SGHDT and CDR2 is YYEEEE. DNA for the CDR3: TGTGCCAGCAGGGACGGGGTGGGGTCCTACGAGCAGTACTTC. It specifies CASRDGVGSYEQYF. Combining the CDR3 with reference TRBV5-6 and TRBJ2-7 gives the whole variable domain DAGVTQSPTHLIKTRGQQVTLRCSPKSGHDTVSWYQQALGQGPQFIFQYYEEEERQRGNFPDRFSGHQFPNYSSELNVNALLLGDSALYLCASRDGVGSYEQYFGPGTRLTVT.

The chain recombines TRBV2 with TRBJ2-5, with D possibly matching TRBD2 (6 bases). The V end was cut by 4 bases, the J end by 2 bases, with 14 bases between. This CDR3 has 15 residues. Germline assignment: CDR1 SNHLY and CDR2 FYNNEI. The CDR3 DNA follows: TGTGCCAGCAGTGCGGGTAGCGGTGTTCAAGAGACCCAGTACTTC. Translation gives CASSAGSGVQETQYF. Using reference TRBV2 and TRBJ2-5 for the parts outside the CDR3, the full variable domain is EPEVTQTPSHQVTQMGQEVILRCVPISNHLYFYWYRQILGQKVEFLVSFYNNEISEKSEIFDDQFSVERPDGSNFTLKIRSTKLEDSAMYFCASSAGSGVQETQYFGPGTRLLVL.

This chain links TRBV19 with TRBJ2-5, with D possibly matching TRBD2 (6 bases). Trimming pared 6 bases from V and 5 bases from J, leaving 16 bases between. The germline V gene has CDR1 LNHDA and CDR2 SQIVND (reference sequence). The CDR3 is made up of 14 amino acids. CDR3: CASSRGSPEETQYF. CDR3 nucleotide sequence: TGTGCCAGTAGCCGGGGGTCGCCTGAGGAGACCCAGTACTTC.

The gene calls are TRBV21-1 and TRBJ1-1. TRBV21-1 constitutes a pseudogene. CDR3 length equals 15 residues. The CDR3: CASSTDPERNTEAFF. In nucleotides, the CDR3 is TGTGCCAGCAGCACAGATCCGGAGCGGAACACTGAAGCTTTCTTT.

The table lists this clone with a few counts. The chain is built from TRBV19 and TRBJ1-5; 7 bases are a match to TRBD1. The junction had 5 bases not matched to a gene; V was cut back by 4 bases and J by 5 bases. There are 14 residues in the CDR3. In germline, CDR1 is LNHDA, CDR2 SQIVND (reference sequence). CDR3 sequence: CASSTGQPHQPQHF. The CDR3 coding sequence is TGTGCCAGTAGTACGGGACAGCCACATCAGCCCCAGCATTTT.

V gene TRBV7-9 combines with J gene TRBJ2-6; 8 bases agree with TRBD2. The CDR3 is 15 residues long. The V gene end was trimmed by 6 bases and the J gene end by 4 bases; junction bases not matched to a gene: 5. Germline CDR1 is SEHNR and CDR2 is FQNEAQ (reference sequence). In DNA form, the CDR3 reads TGTGCCAGCAGTTTGCGGGGGGCAGGGGCCAACGTCCTGACTTTC. Its translation is CASSLRGAGANVLTF.

This sequence joins TRBV27 and TRBJ1-5, with 8 bases fitting TRBD1. Trimming cost V 5 bases and J 4 bases; bases outside gene matches: 13. Germline V gene sequence: CDR1 MNHEY, CDR2 SMNVEV (reference sequence). The CDR3 covers 17 residues. This chain's CDR3 is CASSPLLDRGPNQPQHF. In nucleotides, the CDR3 is TGTGCCAGCAGTCCACTATTAGACAGGGGACCAAATCAGCCCCAGCATTTT.

The chain couples TRBV6-1 to TRBJ1-5, with D perhaps TRBD1 (5 bases). There are 14 residues in the CDR3. Between the trimmed V and J ends, which lost 9 bases and 4 bases, there was a span of 16 bases. Germline V gene data show CDR1 as MNHNS and CDR2 as SASEGT. In DNA form, the CDR3 reads TGTGCCAGTGGGGGTGGTGGGGCAAATCAGCCCCAGCATTTT. Its protein is CASGGGGANQPQHF.

V usage is TRBV5-1 and J usage is TRBJ1-6; D gene ambiguous. CDR1 SGHRS and CDR2 YFSETQ come from the germline V gene. V was pared by 1 base and J by 13 bases, with 9 bases between. This CDR3 contains 12 residues. DNA for the CDR3: TGCGCCAGCAGCTTGAAAGGGTGGCCCCTCCACTTT. Translation: CASSLKGWPLHF.

V and J are TRBV6-6 and TRBJ1-2; 9 bases align to TRBD1. Germline V gene sequence: CDR1 MNHNY, CDR2 SVGAGI (reference sequence). CDR3 length: 13 residues. V was pared by 4 bases and J by 7 bases, with 4 bases of the junction left unmatched. This CDR3 reads CASSSGTGTGYTF. The DNA for the CDR3 is TGTGCCAGCAGTTCGGGGACAGGGACTGGCTACACCTTC.

The CDR3 loop is CASSLDVQGTRGPQHF. In DNA form, the CDR3 reads TGTGCCAGCAGCTTGGATGTACAGGGGACCCGCGGGCCCCAGCATTTT. The rearrangement uses TRBV5-4 and TRBJ1-5; 7 nucleotides agree with TRBD1. CDR1 is SGHNT and CDR2 is YYREEE in the germline V gene (reference sequence). This CDR3 region has 16 residues. With V trimmed by 0 bases and J by 9 bases, 12 bases remained unmatched.

The chain recombines TRBV2 with TRBJ2-2, with 7 bases lining up with TRBD2. The CDR3 runs to 15 residues. From germline, CDR1 is SNHLY and CDR2 FYNNEI. V lost 4 bases and J lost 5; bases outside the gene matches: 7. This CDR3 reads CASSAAGIATGELFF. CDR3 coding DNA: TGTGCCAGCAGTGCAGCGGGGATCGCGACCGGGGAGCTGTTTTTT. The entire variable domain, with the rest obtained from reference TRBV2 and TRBJ2-2, is as follows: EPEVTQTPSHQVTQMGQEVILRCVPISNHLYFYWYRQILGQKVEFLVSFYNNEISEKSEIFDDQFSVERPDGSNFTLKIRSTKLEDSAMYFCASSAAGIATGELFFGEGSRLTVL.

V gene TRBV9 combines with J gene TRBJ2-7; no definite D call. Germline V gene data show CDR1 as SGDLS and CDR2 as YYNGEE. The CDR3 extends over 13 amino acids. The germline V and J ends were trimmed by 4 bases and 3 bases, with 11 bases remaining between them. The CDR3 protein is CASSSGQIYEQYF. Written as DNA, the CDR3 is TGTGCCAGCAGCTCCGGGCAGATCTACGAGCAGTACTTC.

V is TRBV21-1 and J is TRBJ2-1; the table gives TRBD1 as D, unverified against the DNA. TRBV21-1 is marked as a pseudogene. The CDR3 is 13 residues long. The CDR3 loop reads CASSQGQKNEQFF. CDR3 in DNA: TGTGCCAGCAGCCAGGGGCAGAAGAATGAGCAGTTCTTC.

This clone was observed once. V usage is TRBV2 and J usage is TRBJ2-5; D perhaps matches TRBD2 (6 bases). Germline V CDR1 and CDR2: SNHLY, FYNNEI. The CDR3 covers 15 residues. V was trimmed by 7 bases and J by 0 bases, leaving 15 bases between them. The CDR3 nucleotides are TGTGCCAGCAAGGGGCGGCGGGGCAACCAAGAGACCCAGTACTTC. Its protein is CASKGRRGNQETQYF.

The rearrangement links TRBV30 to TRBJ2-7; D might be TRBD1 (5 bases). The CDR3 is made up of 11 amino acids. With 5 bases removed from V and 7 bases from J, the gap between germline ends came to 12 bases. Germline CDR1 is GTSNPN and CDR2 is SVGIG (reference sequence). The CDR3 DNA is TGTGCCTGGTATTTCCAGGGAGAGCAGTACTTC. It is translated as CAWYFQGEQYF.

J is TRBJ2-1 and V is TRBV6-4; D remains ambiguous. Germline V CDR1 and CDR2: MRHNA, SNTAGT. The CDR3 totals 14 residues. Trimming removed 7 bases from V and 7 bases from J, with 17 bases in between. The CDR3 DNA sequence: TGTGCCAGCATGAGCGACTTGGTGAGAAATGAGCAGTTCTTC. Its translation: CASMSDLVRNEQFF.

This rearrangement joins TRBV14 to TRBJ2-3; D unclear. V was shortened by 1 base and J by 8 bases, with 10 bases between the two germline ends. The CDR3 totals 13 residues. CDR1 is SGHDN and CDR2 is FVKESK in the germline V gene. The CDR3 reads CASSQVPRTTQYF. The CDR3 DNA follows: TGTGCCAGCAGCCAAGTTCCGAGGACTACGCAGTATTTT.

This chain uses TRBV5-8 with TRBJ2-1; D remains unclear. V lost 7 bases and J 2 bases, leaving 10 bases between the germline ends. Germline CDR1 and CDR2: SGHTS and YDEGEE. CDR3 length: 13 residues. CDR3 protein: CASFRFPYNEQFF. In DNA, the CDR3 is TGTGCCAGCTTCCGGTTTCCCTACAATGAGCAGTTCTTC.

The chain joins TRBV25-1 to TRBJ1-1, with 7 bases that match TRBD1. CDR1 MGHDK and CDR2 SYGVNS come from the germline V gene. This CDR3 comprises 15 residues. The ends lost 1 base at V and 3 bases at J; junction bases unmatched: 5. The DNA for the CDR3 is TGTGCCAGCAGTGAATGGAAGGGGGCTGACACTGAAGCTTTCTTT. Translation: CASSEWKGADTEAFF.

The gene calls are TRBV6-5 and TRBJ2-2; D perhaps matches TRBD2 (6 bases). CDR3 length: 13 residues. V gave up 6 bases and J gave up 4 bases, with 9 bases separating them. Germline V gene sequence: CDR1 MNHEY, CDR2 SVGAGI. CDR3 amino acids: CASSIGGTGELFF. The CDR3 coding sequence is TGTGCCAGCAGCATCGGGGGCACCGGGGAGCTGTTTTTT.

V and J are TRBV27 and TRBJ2-1, with D unresolved. This CDR3 contains 14 residues. CDR1 is MNHEY, CDR2 SMNVEV, per germline (reference sequence). Trimming shortened V by 0 bases and J by 4 bases, and 7 bases separated the two germline ends. The CDR3 nucleotides are TGTGCCAGCAGTTTATCCCTAGAGTACAATGAGCAGTTCTTC. Protein: CASSLSLEYNEQFF.

The rearrangement uses TRBV11-1 and TRBJ1-2, with unresolved D. V lost 3 bases and J 2 bases, leaving 16 bases between the germline ends. The CDR3 is 16 residues long. Germline CDR1 and CDR2: SGHAT and FQDESV (reference sequence). The CDR3 bases are TGTGCCAGCAGCTTCTCATACTCGGGCCAGAACTATGGCTACACCTTC. Encoded protein: CASSFSYSGQNYGYTF.

J is TRBJ2-1 and V is TRBV25-1; tentative D call: TRBD1 (6 bases). This CDR3 has 16 residues. Germline lookup yields CDR1 MGHDK and CDR2 SYGVNS. V was cut by 4 bases and J by 0 bases, with 13 bases left in between. As DNA, the CDR3 is TGTGCCAGCAGTGGTGGGGGCTTATACTCCTACAATGAGCAGTTCTTC. This gives the protein CASSGGGLYSYNEQFF.

The chain couples TRBV4-2 to TRBJ1-5, with a possible D match to TRBD1 (6 bases). Germline CDR1 reads LGHNA; CDR2 reads YNFKEQ. CDR3 size: 16 residues. V lost 3 bases, J lost 7 bases, and 19 bases lay in between. The CDR3 DNA follows: TGTGCCAGCAGCCAGTCCGACGGGACATTAACACAGCCCCAGCATTTT. This encodes CASSQSDGTLTQPQHF.

This sequence joins TRBV2 and TRBJ1-4, with 8 bases aligning to TRBD1. J lost 0 bases, V lost 4 bases, and 1 base had no gene match. The CDR3 extends over 15 amino acids. Germline values: CDR1 SNHLY, CDR2 FYNNEI. Here the CDR3 DNA reads TGTGCCAGCAGTGGGACAGGGCCAACTAATGAAAAACTGTTTTTT. Its protein product is CASSGTGPTNEKLFF.

V usage is TRBV19 and J usage is TRBJ2-7; TRBD1 is a possible D gene (6 bases). V was shortened by 1 base and J by 4 bases, with 14 bases between the two germline ends. The CDR3 loop spans 15 amino acids. The germline V gene has CDR1 LNHDA and CDR2 SQIVND (reference sequence). The CDR3, as DNA: TGTGCCAGTAGTATAGGTCAGGGGCGTCGGTACGAGCAGTACTTC. It specifies CASSIGQGRRYEQYF.

The sample holds many counts of this clone. The V call is TRBV10-1, the J call TRBJ2-7; TRBD1 agrees at 11 bases. The CDR3 extends over 17 amino acids. Per the germline V gene, CDR1 is WNHNN and CDR2 is SYGVQD (reference sequence). The J segment lost 4 bases and the V segment lost 6 bases, leaving 14 bases of the junction unmatched. CDR3 in DNA: TGCGCCAGCAGCAATCTATACCCCGGGACAGGGGGATACGAGCAGTACTTC. Translating gives CASSNLYPGTGGYEQYF.

The chain couples TRBV20-1 to TRBJ2-5; no reliable D call. The V gene lost 5 bases and the J gene lost 5 bases, with 6 bases spanning the gap. This CDR3 region has 10 residues. Germline V gene data show CDR1 as DFQATT and CDR2 as SNEGSKA (reference sequence). CDR3 nucleotides: TGCAGTGCTGCACTTGAGACCCAGTACTTC. Amino acid sequence: CSAALETQYF.